One and the same sample provided the 25 T cell receptor beta chains below, sequenced in a study of blood T cell repertoires in COVID-19. Clones were sequenced by immunoSEQ multiplex PCR, and TCRdb holds only the in-frame ones, with some missing. The data show about 81,000 clones, over 90% seen once. Sequencing was carried out using peripheral blood. These receptors were obtained from a human donor with active COVID-19. The donor label of this sample is uncertain.

The chain carries TRBV19 and TRBJ1-1; D is unresolved. This CDR3 has 15 amino acids. In germline, CDR1 is LNHDA, CDR2 SQIVND (reference sequence). V was clipped by 3 bases and J by 0 bases, with 11 bases between them. The CDR3 coding sequence is TGTGCCAGTAGTATTCGGTCTCCGTTGAACACTGAAGCTTTCTTT. Protein sequence: CASSIRSPLNTEAFF.

This rearrangement joins TRBV6-5 to TRBJ1-2; D is uncertain. V was clipped by 6 bases and J by 4 bases, with 9 bases between them. The CDR3 totals 12 residues. CDR1 and CDR2 from the germline V gene are MNHEY and SVGAGI. CDR3 protein: CASRLEGYGYTF. The CDR3 DNA follows: TGTGCCAGCAGGCTAGAGGGCTATGGCTACACCTTC.

The J gene is TRBJ2-2, the V gene TRBV5-1; D remains ambiguous. This CDR3 is 15 amino acids long. The germline CDR1 and CDR2 sequences are SGHRS and YFSETQ. The ends were cut back, 1 base at V and 0 bases at J, with 7 bases in the middle. The CDR3 coding sequence is TGCGCCAGCAGCTTGAATCAGGCGAACACCGGGGAGCTGTTTTTT. It translates to CASSLNQANTGELFF. The entire variable domain, with the rest obtained from reference TRBV5-1 and TRBJ2-2, is as follows: KAGVTQTPRYLIKTRGQQVTLSCSPISGHRSVSWYQQTPGQGLQFLFEYFSETQRNKGNFPGRFSGRQFSNSRSEMNVSTLELGDSALYLCASSLNQANTGELFFGEGSRLTVL.

J is TRBJ1-5 and V is TRBV27; no definite D call. V dropped 5 bases and J dropped 4 bases, with 9 bases sitting between them. The CDR3 runs 13 residues. Germline V gene lookup returns CDR1 MNHEY and CDR2 SMNVEV (reference sequence). CDR3 bases: TGTGCCAGCAGTCGTGGTGCGAATCAGCCCCAGCATTTT. It specifies CASSRGANQPQHF.

The chain uses TRBV24-1 and TRBJ2-1; TRBD1 aligns across 7 bases. Germline-derived CDR1 and CDR2 are KGHDR and SFDVKD. CDR3 length: 16 residues. Trimming at V came to 4 bases and at J to 6 bases, leaving 11 bases not matched to a gene. CDR3 DNA sequence: TGTGCCACCAGTGAGATAGGGACAGCCACCCTCAATGAGCAGTTCTTC. It codes for CATSEIGTATLNEQFF.

The CDR3 DNA sequence: TGTGCCAGCAGCCTAGCGGGATTATCGTCGGATACGCAGTATTTT. This sequence encodes CASSLAGLSSDTQYF. The V gene is TRBV2, the J gene TRBJ2-3; TRBD2 matches 9 bases. CDR3 size: 15 residues. Germline trimming cut 6 bases from V and 6 bases from J; bases unmatched to any gene: 10. Germline V gives CDR1 SNHLY, CDR2 FYNNEI.

The chain combines TRBV3-1 (or the pseudogene TRBV3-2) with TRBJ1-1; TRBD1 is a possible D gene (6 bases). The CDR3 is made up of 14 amino acids. Deletions cut 4 bases from V and 1 base from J, with 10 bases between. CDR1 LGHDT and CDR2 YNNKEL come from the germline V gene (reference sequence). The CDR3 is CASSPWDKNTEAFF. CDR3 nucleotide sequence: TGTGCCAGCAGCCCCTGGGACAAGAACACTGAAGCTTTCTTT.

The V call is TRBV6-5, the J call TRBJ2-5, with a weak D call TRBD2 (5 bases). The V end lost 5 bases, the J end lost 7 bases, and 14 bases lay between the germline ends. The germline V gene encodes CDR1 MNHEY and CDR2 SVGAGI. This CDR3 contains 13 residues. The CDR3 sequence is CASSIRAEGTQYF. The CDR3 DNA is TGTGCCAGCAGTATCCGGGCCGAGGGGACCCAGTACTTC.

The chain is built from TRBV5-1 and TRBJ2-3; D not certain. The CDR3 has 14 residues. Germline CDR1 and CDR2: SGHRS and YFSETQ. V was pared by 5 bases and J by 0 bases, with 10 bases between. The CDR3 region has the DNA TGCGCCAGCAGAGTCGGGTCTAGCACAGATACGCAGTATTTT. Encoded protein: CASRVGSSTDTQYF.

A note on this clone: The junction departs from germline at one end; a sequencing error may be responsible. This chain links TRBV7-7 with TRBJ2-7; possible D gene TRBD2, 5 bases. The germline CDR1 and CDR2 sequences are SSHAT and FNYEAQ (reference sequence). The CDR3 loop spans 20 amino acids. The CDR3 DNA reads TGTGCTAGCAGCTTAGTGTCTTTGTGGGAGCGCAGTCCCTCTTACTACGAGCAGTACTTC. Its translation: CASSLVSLWERSPSYYEQYF.

The rearrangement joins TRBV9 to TRBJ2-7, with 8 bases matching TRBD1. Germline V lookup: CDR1 SGDLS, CDR2 YYNGEE. Trimming at V came to 2 bases and at J to 7 bases, leaving 5 bases not matched to a gene. CDR3 size: 13 residues. This CDR3 is CASSVGQGREQYF. The CDR3 DNA is TGTGCCAGCAGCGTTGGACAGGGTCGGGAGCAGTACTTC.

This chain connects TRBV18 to TRBJ1-4; D is possibly TRBD1 (5 bases). Germline values: CDR1 KGHSH, CDR2 LQKENI. The V end lost 3 bases, the J end lost 6 bases, and 11 bases lay between the germline ends. The CDR3 length is 14 residues. CDR3 bases: TGTGCCAGCTCACCGGCAGGGAGGGATGAAAAACTGTTTTTT. It encodes CASSPAGRDEKLFF.

The chain links TRBV5-1 to TRBJ2-7; 13 bases line up with TRBD2. This CDR3 has 23 residues. Trimming cost V 4 bases and J 2 bases; bases outside gene matches: 27. The V gene's germline CDR1 is SGHRS and CDR2 YFSETQ. The CDR3 region is CASSPRLLAGGPSLTIRPYEQYF. Here the CDR3 DNA reads TGCGCCAGCAGCCCCAGATTACTAGCGGGGGGGCCGTCCCTAACCATAAGGCCCTACGAGCAGTACTTC. Based on the CDR3 plus reference TRBV5-1 and TRBJ2-7, the full variable domain is KAGVTQTPRYLIKTRGQQVTLSCSPISGHRSVSWYQQTPGQGLQFLFEYFSETQRNKGNFPGRFSGRQFSNSRSEMNVSTLELGDSALYLCASSPRLLAGGPSLTIRPYEQYFGPGTRLTVT.

This sequence joins TRBV19 and TRBJ2-5; weak D call: TRBD1 (6 bases). Germline CDR1 is LNHDA and CDR2 is SQIVND (reference sequence). This CDR3 is built from 14 residues. Between the trimmed V and J ends, which lost 4 bases and 4 bases, there was a span of 13 bases. The CDR3 DNA is TGTGCCAGTAGTAGTAGGACAGTCGGAGAGACCCAGTACTTC. This codes for CASSSRTVGETQYF.

V gene TRBV7-9 combines with J gene TRBJ1-6, with 7 positions matching TRBD1. J lost 6 bases, V lost 6 bases, and 11 bases had no gene match. Germline CDR1 reads SEHNR; CDR2 reads FQNEAQ (reference sequence). This CDR3 spans 16 amino acids. Here the CDR3 reads CASRDIRQGTNSPLHF. The CDR3 DNA follows: TGTGCCAGCAGAGATATTCGACAGGGAACTAATTCACCCCTCCACTTT.

The chain joins TRBV18 to TRBJ2-5; 7 bases align to TRBD1. The CDR3 contains 16 residues. V was clipped by 3 bases and J by 9 bases; unmatched bases: 16. The germline gives CDR1 KGHSH, CDR2 LQKENI. The CDR3 bases are TGTGCCAGCTCACCTAAGGACAGGTCCGAAGGGGCGGCCCAGTACTTC. As protein: CASSPKDRSEGAAQYF.

V and J are TRBV3-1 (or the pseudogene TRBV3-2) and TRBJ1-1; the D gene is possibly TRBD1 (5 bases). The CDR3 has 15 residues. CDR1 and CDR2 from the germline V gene are LGHDT and YNNKEL (reference sequence). V gave up 0 bases and J gave up 5 bases, with 13 bases separating them. CDR3 in amino acids: CASSQDLGRVTEAFF. CDR3 bases: TGTGCCAGCAGCCAAGATTTGGGCAGGGTAACTGAAGCTTTCTTT.

This rearrangement joins TRBV7-9 to TRBJ1-4, with 7 positions matching TRBD1. CDR3 length: 16 residues. V lost 4 bases, J lost 0 bases, and 5 bases stayed unmatched. Germline assignment: CDR1 SEHNR and CDR2 FQNEAQ (reference sequence). The CDR3: CASSSGTETTNEKLFF. CDR3 in DNA: TGTGCCAGCAGCTCCGGGACAGAAACAACTAATGAAAAACTGTTTTTT.

V and J are TRBV7-9 and TRBJ2-5, with TRBD1 matching over 11 bases. This CDR3 spans 15 amino acids. V shed 5 bases, J shed 3 bases, and the junction held 5 bases outside the gene matches. The V gene's germline CDR1 is SEHNR and CDR2 FQNEAQ (reference sequence). The CDR3 nucleotides read TGTGCCAGCAGCGTGGACAGGGGGCGAGAAGAGACCCAGTACTTC. As protein: CASSVDRGREETQYF.

The rearrangement joins TRBV5-5 to TRBJ1-5; 9 nucleotides match TRBD1. Trimming removed 3 bases from V and 4 bases from J; junction bases left unmatched: 17. CDR3 length equals 19 residues. Germline CDR1 SGHKS, CDR2 YYEKEE (reference sequence). CDR3 DNA sequence: TGTGCCAGCAGCTCCGAGGGACAGGGTAAAGCCCTGCGGAATCAGCCCCAGCATTTT. Its translation is CASSSEGQGKALRNQPQHF. Complete variable domain (other parts from reference TRBV5-5 and TRBJ1-5): DAGVTQSPTHLIKTRGQQVTLRCSPISGHKSVSWYQQVLGQGPQFIFQYYEKEERGRGNFPDRFSARQFPNYSSELNVNALLLGDSALYLCASSSEGQGKALRNQPQHFGDGTRLSIL.

CDR3 residues: CASSIPGLTYEQYF. CDR3 nucleotides: TGTGCCAGTAGTATACCGGGACTGACATACGAGCAGTACTTC. The chain is built from TRBV19 and TRBJ2-7, with a possible D match to TRBD2 (6 bases). CDR1 and CDR2 (germline): LNHDA, SQIVND (reference sequence). The germline V and J ends were trimmed by 2 bases and 4 bases, with 12 bases remaining between them. The CDR3 extends over 14 amino acids.

The rearrangement uses TRBV5-1 and TRBJ2-5; D is possibly TRBD2 (6 bases). Trimming took off 4 bases at V and 1 base at J, with 14 bases between the two ends. Looked up from germline, CDR1 is SGHRS and CDR2 is YFSETQ. The CDR3 totals 15 residues. CDR3 nucleotides: TGCGCCAGCAGCGTTCTCGGGACTCCCCAAGAGACCCAGTACTTC. It yields the protein CASSVLGTPQETQYF. Full variable domain (rest looked up from reference TRBV5-1 and TRBJ2-5): KAGVTQTPRYLIKTRGQQVTLSCSPISGHRSVSWYQQTPGQGLQFLFEYFSETQRNKGNFPGRFSGRQFSNSRSEMNVSTLELGDSALYLCASSVLGTPQETQYFGPGTRLLVL.

This chain links TRBV6-2 or TRBV6-3 with TRBJ1-1; D call uncertain. This CDR3 is built from 17 residues. V was shortened by 4 bases and J by 4 bases, with 22 bases between the two germline ends. Germline V gene lookup returns CDR1 MNHEY and CDR2 SVGEGT. CDR3 loop: CASSFVSGGYAVTEAFF. The CDR3 DNA is TGTGCCAGCAGTTTTGTCTCTGGTGGCTATGCGGTCACTGAAGCTTTCTTT.

This sequence joins TRBV27 and TRBJ2-4; the match to TRBD1 covers 8 bases. This CDR3 has 15 residues. V lost 2 bases to trimming and J lost 6 bases; unmatched junction nucleotides: 6. Looked up from germline, CDR1 is MNHEY and CDR2 is SMNVEV (reference sequence). Here the CDR3 reads CASSLQGARANIQYF. The CDR3 DNA follows: TGTGCCAGCAGTTTACAGGGGGCTCGGGCAAACATTCAGTACTTC.

V and J are TRBV28 and TRBJ2-1; D perhaps matches TRBD2 (5 bases). The germline V and J ends were trimmed by 6 bases and 9 bases, with 12 bases remaining between them. There are 12 residues in the CDR3. Germline CDR1 is MDHEN and CDR2 is SYDVKM. In DNA, the CDR3 is TGTGCCAGCAGCCCGGGGTTGTCTGAGCAGTTCTTC. Protein product: CASSPGLSEQFF.